Listed here is a single TCR beta chain. Its cognate antigen is unknown. Trimming removed 2 bases at V and 3 bases at J, with 10 bases between. Germline V CDR1 and CDR2: MGHDK, SYGVNS. CDR3 size: 15 residues. This sample stems from a study of cytomegalovirus exposure and HLA in healthy donors. The study's findings and limits: In a later analysis, first-cohort TCR clusters were found to tend to co-occur in the 130 or so validation repertoires. Cytomegalovirus association was listed for 164 TCR beta chains. In vitro checks showed that three CMV-associated chains really do target CMV antigens. Rare TCR sequences predominated, though certain public TCRs were found in many donors.

This table comes from immunoSEQ multiplex PCR, and its TCRdb copy is limited to in-frame clones, with some not included. In the table there are 55,000 to 75,000 clones, 90% to 95% of which are singletons. The TCR comes from a man younger than 35 in good health and CMV-seronegative. This sequence joins TRBV25-1 and TRBJ2-2, with D unclear. The sample taken for sequencing was PBMCs. CDR3 in DNA: TGTGCCAGCAGTGAACTGGGTCGGGACACCGGGGAGCTGTTTTTT. Its protein is CASSELGRDTGELFF.